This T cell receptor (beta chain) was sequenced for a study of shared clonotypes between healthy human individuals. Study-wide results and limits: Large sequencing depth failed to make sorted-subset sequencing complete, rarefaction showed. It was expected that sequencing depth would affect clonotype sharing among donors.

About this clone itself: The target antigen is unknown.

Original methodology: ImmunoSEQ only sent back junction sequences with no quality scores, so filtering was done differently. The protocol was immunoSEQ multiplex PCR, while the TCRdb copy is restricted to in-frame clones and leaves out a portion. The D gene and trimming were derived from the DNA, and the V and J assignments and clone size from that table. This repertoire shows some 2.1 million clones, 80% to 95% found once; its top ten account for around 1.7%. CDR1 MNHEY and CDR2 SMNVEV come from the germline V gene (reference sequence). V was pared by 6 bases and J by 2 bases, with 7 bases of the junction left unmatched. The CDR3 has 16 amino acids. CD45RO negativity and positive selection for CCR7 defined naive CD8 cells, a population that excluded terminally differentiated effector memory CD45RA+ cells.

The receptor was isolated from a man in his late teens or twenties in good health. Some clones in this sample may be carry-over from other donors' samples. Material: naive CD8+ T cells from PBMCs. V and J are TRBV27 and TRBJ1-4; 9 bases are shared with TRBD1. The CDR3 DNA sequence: TGTGCCAGCAGCGCGGGACAGGGAACGACTAATGAAAAACTGTTTTTT. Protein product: CASSAGQGTTNEKLFF.